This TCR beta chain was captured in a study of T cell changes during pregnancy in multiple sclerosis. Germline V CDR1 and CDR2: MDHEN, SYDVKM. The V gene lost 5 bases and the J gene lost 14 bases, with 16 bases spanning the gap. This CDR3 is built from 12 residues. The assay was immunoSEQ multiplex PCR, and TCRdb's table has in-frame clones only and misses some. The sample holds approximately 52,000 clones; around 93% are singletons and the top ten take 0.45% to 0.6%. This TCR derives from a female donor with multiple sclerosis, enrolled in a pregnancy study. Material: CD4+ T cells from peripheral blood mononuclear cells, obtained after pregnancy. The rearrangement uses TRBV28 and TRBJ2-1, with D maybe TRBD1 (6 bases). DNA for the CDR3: TGTGCCAGCAGTCTCTCCAGGGGTGGGGAGTTCTTC. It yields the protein CASSLSRGGEFF. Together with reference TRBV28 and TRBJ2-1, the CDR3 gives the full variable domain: DVKVTQSSRYLVKRTGEKVFLECVQDMDHENMFWYRQDPGLGLRLIYFSYDVKMKEKGDIPEGYSVSREKKERFSLILESASTNQTSMYLCASSLSRGGEFFGPGTRLTVL.